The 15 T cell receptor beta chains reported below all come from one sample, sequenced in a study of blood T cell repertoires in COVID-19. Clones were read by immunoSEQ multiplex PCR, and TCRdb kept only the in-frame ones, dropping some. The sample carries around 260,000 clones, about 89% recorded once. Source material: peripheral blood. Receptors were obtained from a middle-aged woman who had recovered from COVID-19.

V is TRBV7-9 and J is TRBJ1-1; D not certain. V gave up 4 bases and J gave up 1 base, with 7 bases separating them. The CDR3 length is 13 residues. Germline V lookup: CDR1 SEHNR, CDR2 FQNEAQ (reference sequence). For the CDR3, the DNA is TGTGCCAGCAGCTCAGAGGGGAACACTGAAGCTTTCTTT. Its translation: CASSSEGNTEAFF.

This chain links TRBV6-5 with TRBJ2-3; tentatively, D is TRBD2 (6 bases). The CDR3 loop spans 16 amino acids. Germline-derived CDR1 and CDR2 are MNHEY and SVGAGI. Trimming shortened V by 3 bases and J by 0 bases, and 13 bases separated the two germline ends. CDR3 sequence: CASSYGGTPSTDTQYF. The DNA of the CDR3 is TGTGCCAGCAGTTATGGGGGGACCCCTAGCACAGATACGCAGTATTTT.

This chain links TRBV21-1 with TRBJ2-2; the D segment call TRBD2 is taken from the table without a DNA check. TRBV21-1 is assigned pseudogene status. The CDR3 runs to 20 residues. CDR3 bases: TGTGCCAGCAGCCCTCTGGGACTAGCGGGAGGAGTGATGGACACCGGGGAGCTGTTTTTT. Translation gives CASSPLGLAGGVMDTGELFF.

The CDR3 sequence is CASSVSSLAKNIQYF. CDR3 bases: TGTGCCAGCAGTGTATCGTCTTTAGCCAAAAACATTCAGTACTTC. V is TRBV28 and J is TRBJ2-4; the D is unclear. The V end was cut by 5 bases, the J end by 0 bases, with 11 bases between. The germline CDR1 and CDR2 sequences are MDHEN and SYDVKM. CDR3 length equals 15 residues.

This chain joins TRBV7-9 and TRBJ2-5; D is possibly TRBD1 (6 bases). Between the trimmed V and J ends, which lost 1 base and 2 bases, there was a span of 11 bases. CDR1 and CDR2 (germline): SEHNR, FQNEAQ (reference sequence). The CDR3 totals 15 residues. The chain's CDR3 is CASSLGQATQETQYF. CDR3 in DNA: TGTGCCAGCAGCTTAGGACAGGCCACACAAGAGACCCAGTACTTC.

The DNA for the CDR3 is TGTGCCAGCAGTTACGGCGGACATACTCCCTACGAGCAGTACTTC. Amino acids: CASSYGGHTPYEQYF. This chain connects TRBV6-6 to TRBJ2-7; TRBD1 might be the D (5 bases). Between the trimmed V and J ends, which lost 2 bases and 2 bases, there was a span of 13 bases. The germline gives CDR1 MNHNY, CDR2 SVGAGI (reference sequence). This CDR3 is 15 amino acids long.

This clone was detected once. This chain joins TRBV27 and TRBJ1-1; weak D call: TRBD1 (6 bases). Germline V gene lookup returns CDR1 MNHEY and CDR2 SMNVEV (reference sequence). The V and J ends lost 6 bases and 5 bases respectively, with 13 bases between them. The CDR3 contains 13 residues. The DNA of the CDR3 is TGTGCCAGCAGAGTACAGGGTAGAACTGAAGCTTTCTTT. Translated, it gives CASRVQGRTEAFF.

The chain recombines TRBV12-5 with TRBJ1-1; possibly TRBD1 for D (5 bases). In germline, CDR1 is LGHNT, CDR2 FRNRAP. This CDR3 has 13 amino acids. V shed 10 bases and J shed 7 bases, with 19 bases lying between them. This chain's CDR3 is CATNRDPGGEAFF. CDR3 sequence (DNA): TGTGCTACCAACCGGGACCCCGGGGGTGAAGCTTTCTTT.

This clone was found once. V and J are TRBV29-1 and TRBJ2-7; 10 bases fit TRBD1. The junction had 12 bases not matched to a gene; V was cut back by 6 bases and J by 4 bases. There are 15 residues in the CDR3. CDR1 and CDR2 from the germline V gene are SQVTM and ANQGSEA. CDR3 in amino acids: CSVGTKDRGLYEQYF. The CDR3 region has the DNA TGCAGCGTCGGAACTAAAGACAGGGGGCTATACGAGCAGTACTTC.

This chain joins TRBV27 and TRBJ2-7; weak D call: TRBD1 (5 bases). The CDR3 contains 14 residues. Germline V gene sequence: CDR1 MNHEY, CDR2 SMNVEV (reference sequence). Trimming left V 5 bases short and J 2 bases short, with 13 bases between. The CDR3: CASSIQGPPYEQYF. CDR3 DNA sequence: TGTGCCAGCAGTATCCAGGGTCCTCCCTACGAGCAGTACTTC.

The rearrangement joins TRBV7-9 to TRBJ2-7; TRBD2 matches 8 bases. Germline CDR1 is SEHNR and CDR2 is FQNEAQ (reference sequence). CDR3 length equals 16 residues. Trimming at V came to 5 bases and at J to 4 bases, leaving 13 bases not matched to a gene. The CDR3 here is CASSPTGGEGRYEQYF. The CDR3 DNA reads TGTGCCAGCAGCCCGACGGGGGGGGAGGGCAGGTACGAGCAGTACTTC.

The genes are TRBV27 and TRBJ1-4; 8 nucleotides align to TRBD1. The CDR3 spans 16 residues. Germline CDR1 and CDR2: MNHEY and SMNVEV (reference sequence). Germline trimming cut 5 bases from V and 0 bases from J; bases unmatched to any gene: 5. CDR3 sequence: CASSPGTGTTNEKLFF. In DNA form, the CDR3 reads TGTGCCAGCAGTCCTGGGACAGGAACAACTAATGAAAAACTGTTTTTT.

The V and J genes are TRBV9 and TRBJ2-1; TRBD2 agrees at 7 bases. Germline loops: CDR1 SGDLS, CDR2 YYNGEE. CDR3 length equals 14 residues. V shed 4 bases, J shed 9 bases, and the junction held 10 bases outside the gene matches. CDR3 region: CASSWGQRGTEQFF. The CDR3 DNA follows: TGTGCCAGCAGCTGGGGCCAGCGGGGTACTGAGCAGTTCTTC.

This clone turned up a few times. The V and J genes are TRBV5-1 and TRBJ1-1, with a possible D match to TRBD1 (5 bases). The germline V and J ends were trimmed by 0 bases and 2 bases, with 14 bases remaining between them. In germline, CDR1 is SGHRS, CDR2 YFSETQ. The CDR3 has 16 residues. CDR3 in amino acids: CASSLVARQQNTEAFF. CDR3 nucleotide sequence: TGCGCCAGCAGCTTGGTAGCCAGACAGCAAAACACTGAAGCTTTCTTT.

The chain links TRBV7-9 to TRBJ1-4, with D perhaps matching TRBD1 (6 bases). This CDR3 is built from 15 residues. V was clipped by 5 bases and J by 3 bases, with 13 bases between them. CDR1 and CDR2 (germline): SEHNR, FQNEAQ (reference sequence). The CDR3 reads CASSPQGTPNEKLFF. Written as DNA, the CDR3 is TGTGCCAGCAGCCCCCAGGGGACACCTAATGAAAAACTGTTTTTT.